This T cell receptor (beta chain) was recorded in a study of blood T cell repertoires in COVID-19 (dated by TCRdb to 2020 to 2021). With regard to the full study: The collaborator samples originated in the United States, Italy and Spain and spanned the acute and convalescent phases of COVID-19. The sample metadata nearly always contained a de-identified subject ID, COVID-19 status, age in years and sex. The material from the prospective study consisted of cDNA or gDNA derived from T cells, B-cell-depleted T cells, or PBMCs. Samples came from the ongoing ImmuneRACE study (first 160 participants) plus 1,254 subjects from 6 global collaborators. The dataset comprised deeply sampled blood TCRbeta repertoires from subjects exposed to, actively infected with, or recovered from COVID-19. HLA class I and class II types, where available, came from metadata supplied by the sample provider rather than from assay-based typing. A freely available public database, intended as a resource for researchers studying the immune response to SARS-CoV-2, is where the repertoires were released. Overall study results and their limits: The amount of clinical and demographic metadata varied by source and participant and was provided uncurated.

This clone was detected only a few times. Its antigen is currently not known. No base quality information exists; no much larger clone differs at one position. The immunoSEQ Assay, a bias-controlled multiplex PCR, was used to amplify TCRbeta CDR3 regions from genomic DNA. On the study's bioinformatics: Within the assay, amplification of reference gene primers was used to estimate how many nucleated cells each sample contained. To quantify the absolute abundance of each unique TCRbeta CDR3 rearrangement, sequence reads were collapsed and filtered. For each sample, productive Simpson clonality was calculated as the square root of Simpson's diversity index over productive rearrangements. TCRdb carries this immuneACCESS record with in-frame sequences only. Its versions omit some clonotypes, under half of them owing to an unresolved V gene in the studies checked, with the rest unexplained. The D gene and trimming were derived from the DNA, and the V and J assignments and clone size from that table. The sample has 30,000 to 45,000 clones on record, around 80% of them singletons. The ten biggest clones cover roughly 2% of the sample.

Cut back by 6 bases and 4 bases, the V and J ends lie 13 bases apart. Inclusive of the bounding cysteine and phenylalanine, the CDR3 is 13 residues long. CDR3 DNA is the only sequence kept; it has 39 bases, read in frame from the first base. From a lookup of the germline V gene, CDR1 and CDR2 are SQVTM and ANQGSEA. Each collaborating institution followed its own protocols to collect whole blood in K2EDTA tubes. For TCRbeta analysis, collaborators shipped samples in one of three forms: frozen whole blood, isolated PBMCs, or DNA extracted from either of those sample types. The sequencing input was peripheral blood. The origin of this receptor is a man aged 60-69 years with active COVID-19. Recombination linked TRBV29-1 to TRBJ1-5; the D gene is not confidently resolved. CDR3 region: CSVQKAGNQPQHF. In nucleotide form, the sequence is TGCAGCGTGCAAAAGGCGGGGAATCAGCCCCAGCATTTT.